Sequencing of this TCR beta chain was carried out in a study of graft-versus-host responses after intestinal transplantation. Study details: As for transplant type, recipients had multivisceral, liver-intestinal, or isolated intestinal grafts. Recipients across the board were started on anti-thymocyte globulin induction, then kept on tacrolimus and steroids for two to three years.

Data came from immunoSEQ multiplex PCR; TCRdb stores just in-frame clones and leaves some out. This sample has 85,000 to 100,000 clones; about nine tenths occur once, and the top ten carry over 0.06%. Whole-study results and caveats: Marrow from the recipient contained GvH clones, some of which had appeared first in ileum or blood. Early post-transplant falls in HvG clones accompanied the peak levels of circulating GvH clones.

Germline V gene lookup returns CDR1 SEHNR and CDR2 FQNEAQ (reference sequence). The CDR3 is made up of 14 amino acids. Trimming took off 1 base at V and 6 bases at J, with 12 bases between the two ends. Remarks on this clone: Its target is unknown.

Specimen: unstimulated CD8+ T cells sorted from spleen or lymph node cells, collected before transplant. The chain uses TRBV7-9 and TRBJ1-2; D remains unclear. The TCR sequence derives from a human donor who was the organ donor for an intestinal transplant. The CDR3 region is CASSLDVLSDGYTF. The CDR3 DNA reads as TGTGCCAGCAGCTTAGACGTACTTAGCGATGGCTACACCTTC.